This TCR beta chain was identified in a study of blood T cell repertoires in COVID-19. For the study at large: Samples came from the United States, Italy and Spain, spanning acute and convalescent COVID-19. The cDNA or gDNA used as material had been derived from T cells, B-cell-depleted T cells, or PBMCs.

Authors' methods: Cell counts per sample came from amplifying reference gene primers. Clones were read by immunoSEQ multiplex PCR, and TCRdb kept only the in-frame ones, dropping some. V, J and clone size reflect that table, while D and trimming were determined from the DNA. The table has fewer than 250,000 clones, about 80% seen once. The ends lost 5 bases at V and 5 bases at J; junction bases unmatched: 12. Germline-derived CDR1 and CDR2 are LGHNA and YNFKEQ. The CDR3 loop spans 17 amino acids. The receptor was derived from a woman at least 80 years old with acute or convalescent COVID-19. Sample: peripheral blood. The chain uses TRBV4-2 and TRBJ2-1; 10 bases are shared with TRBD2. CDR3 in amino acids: CASSSRTSGLLHNEQFF. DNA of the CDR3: TGTGCCAGCAGCTCTAGGACTAGCGGCCTCCTCCACAATGAGCAGTTCTTC.